A single sample gave rise to the 18 T cell receptor beta chains below, sequenced in a study of follicular helper T cells after annual influenza vaccination. Time point here: 2014-2015 season, pre-vaccination. Sequencing was performed with immunoSEQ multiplex PCR; in TCRdb, only in-frame clones are kept and a portion is missing. The repertoire holds some 13,000 clones, with 78% as singletons. Here the sequenced sample was CXCR5- memory CD4+ T cells sorted from blood, taken on the day of influenza vaccination. The receptors here all came from an adult who received the influenza vaccine.

The chain combines TRBV14 with TRBJ1-4; D not certain. CDR3 length: 11 amino acids. Germline V gene lookup returns CDR1 SGHDN and CDR2 FVKESK. V dropped 1 base and J dropped 16 bases, with 10 bases sitting between them. The CDR3 region is CASSQGPRKFF. The CDR3 DNA is TGTGCCAGCAGCCAAGGCCCCCGGAAGTTTTTT. Drawing the rest from reference TRBV14 and TRBJ1-4, the complete variable domain is EAGVTQFPSHSVIEKGQTVTLRCDPISGHDNLYWYRRVMGKEIKFLLHFVKESKQDESGMPNNRFLAERTGGTYSTLKVQPAELEDSGVYFCASSQGPRKFFGSGTQLSVL.

The rearrangement uses TRBV19 and TRBJ1-4; maybe TRBD1 (5 bases). The CDR3 is 10 residues long. From germline, CDR1 is LNHDA and CDR2 SQIVND (reference sequence). Trimming cost V 10 bases and J 13 bases, with 13 bases left between them. DNA for the CDR3: TGTGCCACCCGAGGGGACGGACTGTTTTTT. Translating it yields CATRGDGLFF.

V and J are TRBV2 and TRBJ1-5; D is ambiguous. The CDR3 length is 13 residues. Germline V gene data show CDR1 as SNHLY and CDR2 as FYNNEI. With 7 bases removed from V and 2 bases from J, the gap between germline ends came to 9 bases. The CDR3 sequence is CASNGLGNQPQHF. CDR3 coding DNA: TGTGCCAGCAACGGCCTAGGCAATCAGCCCCAGCATTTT.

The gene calls are TRBV6-1 and TRBJ2-3; a possible D gene is TRBD1 (6 bases). V was clipped by 7 bases and J by 2 bases, with 16 bases between them. This CDR3 is built from 15 residues. CDR1 is MNHNS and CDR2 is SASEGT in the germline V gene. CDR3 region: CASIRTEAHTDTQYF. The CDR3 bases are TGTGCCAGCATAAGGACAGAAGCCCACACAGATACGCAGTATTTT.

The genes are TRBV29-1 and TRBJ1-6, with TRBD1 matching over 7 bases. Losses at the gene ends were 6 bases for V and 7 bases for J; bases not matched to a gene: 6. The CDR3 has 13 residues. Looked up from germline, CDR1 is SQVTM and CDR2 is ANQGSEA. The CDR3: CSVPGQRNSPLHF. In DNA, the CDR3 is TGCAGCGTCCCGGGACAGCGAAATTCACCCCTCCACTTT.

This chain connects TRBV19 to TRBJ1-6; D is perhaps TRBD1 (6 bases). Germline V gives CDR1 LNHDA, CDR2 SQIVND (reference sequence). The CDR3 spans 14 residues. V dropped 3 bases and J dropped 7 bases, with 10 bases sitting between them. DNA for the CDR3: TGTGCCAGTAGTATCGGACAGCCGAATTCACCCCTCCACTTT. Its protein product is CASSIGQPNSPLHF.

The gene calls are TRBV7-9 and TRBJ1-1; D might be TRBD1 (5 bases). The ends were cut back, 8 bases at V and 6 bases at J, with 16 bases in the middle. The germline V gene has CDR1 SEHNR and CDR2 FQNEAQ (reference sequence). CDR3 size: 13 residues. The CDR3 bases are TGTGCCAGCCGTGGGGGGTTTTTCCCTGAAGCTTTCTTT. Translating it yields CASRGGFFPEAFF.

The rearrangement links TRBV7-9 to TRBJ1-2; possible D gene TRBD1, 5 bases. Deletions cut 4 bases from V and 4 bases from J, with 19 bases between. CDR3 length equals 16 residues. Germline V gene data show CDR1 as SEHNR and CDR2 as FQNEAQ (reference sequence). The DNA for the CDR3 is TGTGCCAGCAGCTACCGGGGCCAGGGACCTCTCTATGGCTACACCTTC. It specifies CASSYRGQGPLYGYTF.

The chain has TRBV18 and TRBJ2-5, with 11 bases lining up with TRBD1. V lost 3 bases and J lost 4; bases outside the gene matches: 7. Germline lookup yields CDR1 KGHSH and CDR2 LQKENI. This CDR3 has 16 amino acids. CDR3 DNA: TGTGCCAGCTCACCCGGACAGGGGGCTAAGGGAGAGACCCAGTACTTC. It yields the protein CASSPGQGAKGETQYF.

This clone appeared a few times. J is TRBJ1-6 and V is TRBV2; D gene ambiguous. The CDR3 sequence is 15 residues long. Looked up from germline, CDR1 is SNHLY and CDR2 is FYNNEI. Trimming removed 3 bases at V and 2 bases at J, with 8 bases between. The CDR3 is CASSDEGTYNSPLHF. The CDR3 DNA reads TGTGCCAGCAGTGATGAGGGTACCTATAATTCACCCCTCCACTTT.

The rearrangement uses TRBV20-1 and TRBJ2-3, with a possible D match to TRBD1 (5 bases). The V end lost 6 bases, the J end lost 5 bases, and 6 bases lay between the germline ends. The length of the CDR3 is 10 residues. Germline V gene sequence: CDR1 DFQATT, CDR2 SNEGSKA (reference sequence). The CDR3 DNA is TGCAGTGCAAGGGGAGATACGCAGTATTTT. It specifies CSARGDTQYF.

This sequence joins TRBV18 and TRBJ1-4; D is undetermined. The CDR3 is 16 residues long. The germline V gene encodes CDR1 KGHSH and CDR2 LQKENI. The V end was cut by 4 bases, the J end by 2 bases, with 14 bases between. This chain's CDR3 is CASSLSSAGTNEKLFF. The CDR3 DNA sequence: TGTGCCAGCTCACTAAGCTCCGCGGGTACTAATGAAAAACTGTTTTTT.

J is TRBJ1-2 and V is TRBV6-1; no clear D. Germline V gene sequence: CDR1 MNHNS, CDR2 SASEGT. Trimming stripped 8 bases from V and 2 bases from J, with 12 bases between. The CDR3 consists of 13 residues. CDR3 in DNA: TGTGCCAGCGACCTCGGTGTGAACTATGGCTACACCTTC. As protein: CASDLGVNYGYTF.

This chain links TRBV19 with TRBJ2-6, with 9 bases that match TRBD1. CDR3 length: 18 amino acids. The V gene end was trimmed by 5 bases and the J gene end by 0 bases; junction bases not matched to a gene: 8. Per germline, CDR1 LNHDA and CDR2 SQIVND (reference sequence). CDR3 nucleotides: TGTGCCAGTAGTGTCGACAGGGGGGGAAGCTCTGGGGCCAACGTCCTGACTTTC. This codes for CASSVDRGGSSGANVLTF. The whole variable domain, filled in from reference TRBV19 and TRBJ2-6, reads DGGITQSPKYLFRKEGQNVTLSCEQNLNHDAMYWYRQDPGQGLRLIYYSQIVNDFQKGDIAEGYSVSREKKESFPLTVTSAQKNPTAFYLCASSVDRGGSSGANVLTFGAGSRLTVL.

The chain employs TRBV7-9 and TRBJ1-3; perhaps TRBD1 as D (5 bases). The germline gives CDR1 SEHNR, CDR2 FQNEAQ (reference sequence). The CDR3 is 16 amino acids. The ends were cut back, 7 bases at V and 0 bases at J, with 16 bases in the middle. CDR3 DNA sequence: TGTGCCAGCAACCAAAAGGGGATCAGCTCTGGAAACACCATATATTTT. It is translated as CASNQKGISSGNTIYF.

The chain links TRBV11-2 to TRBJ1-3; D gene unclear. This CDR3 is 16 amino acids long. Deletions cut 1 base from V and 0 bases from J, with 10 bases between. Germline V CDR1 and CDR2: SGHAT, FQNNGV. The CDR3 reads CASSLGMGISGNTIYF. For the CDR3, the DNA is TGTGCCAGCAGCTTAGGGATGGGTATCTCTGGAAACACCATATATTTT.

This clone was seen a handful of times. One junction end disagrees with the germline gene, perhaps due to a read error. V and J are TRBV5-4 and TRBJ1-2; 11 bases fit TRBD1. CDR3 length equals 14 residues. Looked up from germline, CDR1 is SGHNT and CDR2 is YYREEE (reference sequence). The CDR3 region is CASSLDRGQGGYTF. As DNA, the CDR3 is TGTGCCAGCAGTTTGGACAGGGGGCAAGGTGGCTACACCTTC.

The CDR3 reads CSASRGGQAFF. In DNA form, the CDR3 reads TGCAGTGCTAGCCGAGGGGGCCAGGCTTTCTTT. The V gene is TRBV20-1, the J gene TRBJ1-1; 7 nucleotides agree with TRBD1. Germline V gene sequence: CDR1 DFQATT, CDR2 SNEGSKA (reference sequence). The CDR3 is made up of 11 amino acids. Trimming at V came to 3 bases and at J to 11 bases, leaving 6 bases not matched to a gene.